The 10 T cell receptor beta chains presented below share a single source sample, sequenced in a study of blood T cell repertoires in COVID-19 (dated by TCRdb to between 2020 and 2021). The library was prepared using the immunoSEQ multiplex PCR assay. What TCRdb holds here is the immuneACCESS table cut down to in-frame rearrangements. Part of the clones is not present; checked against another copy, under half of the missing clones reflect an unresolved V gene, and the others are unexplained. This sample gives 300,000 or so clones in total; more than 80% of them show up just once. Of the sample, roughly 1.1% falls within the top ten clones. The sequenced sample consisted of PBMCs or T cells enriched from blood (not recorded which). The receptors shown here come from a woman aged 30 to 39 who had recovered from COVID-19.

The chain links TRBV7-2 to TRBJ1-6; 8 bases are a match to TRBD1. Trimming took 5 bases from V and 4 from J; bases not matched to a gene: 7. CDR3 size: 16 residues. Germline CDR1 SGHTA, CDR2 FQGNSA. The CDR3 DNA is TGTGCCAGCAGCGGTACAGGGGGAGGTTATAATTCACCCCTCCACTTT. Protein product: CASSGTGGGYNSPLHF.

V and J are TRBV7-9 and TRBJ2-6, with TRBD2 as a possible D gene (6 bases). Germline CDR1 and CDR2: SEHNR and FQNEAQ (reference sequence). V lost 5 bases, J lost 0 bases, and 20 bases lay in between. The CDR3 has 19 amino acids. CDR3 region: CASSLVAGQVFSGANVLTF. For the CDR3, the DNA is TGTGCCAGCAGCCTCGTTGCGGGGCAAGTATTCTCTGGGGCCAACGTCCTGACTTTC.

The CDR3 region has the DNA TGCGCCAGCAGCCCACTGGGGACAGGGGGTACAGATACGCAGTATTTT. Protein sequence: CASSPLGTGGTDTQYF. This chain connects TRBV5-1 to TRBJ2-3; 11 bases are shared with TRBD1. CDR1 is SGHRS and CDR2 is YFSETQ in the germline V gene. The CDR3 is 16 residues long. V was pared by 4 bases and J by 3 bases, with 7 bases of the junction left unmatched. Complete variable domain (other parts from reference TRBV5-1 and TRBJ2-3): KAGVTQTPRYLIKTRGQQVTLSCSPISGHRSVSWYQQTPGQGLQFLFEYFSETQRNKGNFPGRFSGRQFSNSRSEMNVSTLELGDSALYLCASSPLGTGGTDTQYFGPGTRLTVL.

As DNA, the CDR3 is TGCGCCAGCAGCCAAGATGAACAGGGGGGGGGAGACATTCAGTACTTC. This encodes CASSQDEQGGGDIQYF. The genes are TRBV4-1 and TRBJ2-4, with a tentative D call TRBD1 (8 bases). The CDR3 loop spans 16 amino acids. The germline V and J ends were trimmed by 0 bases and 8 bases, with 17 bases remaining between them. Germline CDR1 reads MGHRA; CDR2 reads YSYEKL.

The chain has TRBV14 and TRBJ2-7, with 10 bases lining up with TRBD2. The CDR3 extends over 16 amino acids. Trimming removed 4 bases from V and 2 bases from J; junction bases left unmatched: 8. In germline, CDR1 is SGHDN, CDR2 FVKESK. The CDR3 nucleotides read TGTGCCAGCAGCCCTCCAAGCGGGAGGGGTCCCTACGAGCAGTACTTC. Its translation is CASSPPSGRGPYEQYF. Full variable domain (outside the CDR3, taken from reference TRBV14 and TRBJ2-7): EAGVTQFPSHSVIEKGQTVTLRCDPISGHDNLYWYRRVMGKEIKFLLHFVKESKQDESGMPNNRFLAERTGGTYSTLKVQPAELEDSGVYFCASSPPSGRGPYEQYFGPGTRLTVT.

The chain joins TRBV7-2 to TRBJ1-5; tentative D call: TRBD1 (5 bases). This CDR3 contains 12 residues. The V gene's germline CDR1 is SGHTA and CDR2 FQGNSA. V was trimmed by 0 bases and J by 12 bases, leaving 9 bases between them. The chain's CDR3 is CASSLARGHQHF. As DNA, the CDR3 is TGTGCCAGCAGCTTAGCGCGGGGCCACCAGCATTTT.

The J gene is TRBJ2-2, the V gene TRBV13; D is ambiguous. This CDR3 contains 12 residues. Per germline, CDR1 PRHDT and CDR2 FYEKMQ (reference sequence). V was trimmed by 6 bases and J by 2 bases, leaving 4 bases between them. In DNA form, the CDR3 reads TGTGCCAGCAGTTCTAACACCGGGGAGCTGTTTTTT. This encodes CASSSNTGELFF.

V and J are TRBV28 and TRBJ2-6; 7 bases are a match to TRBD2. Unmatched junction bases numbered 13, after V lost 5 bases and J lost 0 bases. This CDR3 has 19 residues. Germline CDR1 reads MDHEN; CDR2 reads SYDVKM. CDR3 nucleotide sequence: TGTGCCAGCAGTGGGGCGGGGGTATCCGTCAGCTCTGGGGCCAACGTCCTGACTTTC. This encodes CASSGAGVSVSSGANVLTF. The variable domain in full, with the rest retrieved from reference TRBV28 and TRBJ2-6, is DVKVTQSSRYLVKRTGEKVFLECVQDMDHENMFWYRQDPGLGLRLIYFSYDVKMKEKGDIPEGYSVSREKKERFSLILESASTNQTSMYLCASSGAGVSVSSGANVLTFGAGSRLTVL.

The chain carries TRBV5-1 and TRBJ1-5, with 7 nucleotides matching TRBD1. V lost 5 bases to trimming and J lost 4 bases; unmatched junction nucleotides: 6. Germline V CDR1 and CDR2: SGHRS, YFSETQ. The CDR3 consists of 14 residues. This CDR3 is CASRPGTENQPQHF. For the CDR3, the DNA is TGCGCCAGCAGACCCGGGACAGAGAATCAGCCCCAGCATTTT.

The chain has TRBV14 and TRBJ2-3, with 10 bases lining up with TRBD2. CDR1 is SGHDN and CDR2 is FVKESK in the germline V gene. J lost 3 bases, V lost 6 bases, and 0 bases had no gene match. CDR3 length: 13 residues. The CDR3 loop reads CASRGLATDTQYF. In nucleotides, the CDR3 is TGTGCCAGCAGGGGACTAGCGACAGATACGCAGTATTTT.